This T cell receptor beta chain was sequenced during a study of graft-versus-host responses after intestinal transplantation. Assay used: immunoSEQ multiplex PCR; TCRdb lists only in-frame clones, some missing. Of some 46,000 clones in the sample, roughly 93% were seen once. V shed 7 bases and J shed 5 bases, with 18 bases lying between them. Germline CDR1 MNHNY, CDR2 SVGAGI (reference sequence). The CDR3 contains 14 residues. V usage is TRBV6-6 and J usage is TRBJ2-7, with D perhaps given as TRBD1 or TRBD2 (6 bases each). The sequence was collected from a human patient who received an intestinal transplant, so some T cells may come from the graft donor. The sample consisted of PBMCs, taken approximately 740 days after a first intestinal transplant, on the day of a second. The CDR3 sequence: CASTQQGGGNEQYF. CDR3 sequence (DNA): TGTGCCAGCACCCAACAGGGAGGAGGGAACGAGCAGTACTTC.